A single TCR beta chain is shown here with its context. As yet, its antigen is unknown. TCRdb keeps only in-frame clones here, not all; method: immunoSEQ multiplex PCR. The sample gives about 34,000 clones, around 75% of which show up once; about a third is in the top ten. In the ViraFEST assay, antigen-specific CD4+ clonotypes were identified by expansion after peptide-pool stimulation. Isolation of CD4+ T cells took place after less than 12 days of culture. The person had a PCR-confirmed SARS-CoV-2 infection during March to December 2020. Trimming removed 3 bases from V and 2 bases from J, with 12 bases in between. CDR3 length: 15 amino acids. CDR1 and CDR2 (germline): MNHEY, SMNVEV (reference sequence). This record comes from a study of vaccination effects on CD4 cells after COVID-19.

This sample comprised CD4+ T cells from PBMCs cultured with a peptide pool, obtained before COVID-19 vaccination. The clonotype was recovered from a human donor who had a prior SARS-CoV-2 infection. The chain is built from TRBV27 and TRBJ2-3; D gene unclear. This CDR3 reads CASSFDFYYTDTQYF. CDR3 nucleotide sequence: TGTGCCAGCAGTTTCGACTTTTATTACACAGATACGCAGTATTTT.